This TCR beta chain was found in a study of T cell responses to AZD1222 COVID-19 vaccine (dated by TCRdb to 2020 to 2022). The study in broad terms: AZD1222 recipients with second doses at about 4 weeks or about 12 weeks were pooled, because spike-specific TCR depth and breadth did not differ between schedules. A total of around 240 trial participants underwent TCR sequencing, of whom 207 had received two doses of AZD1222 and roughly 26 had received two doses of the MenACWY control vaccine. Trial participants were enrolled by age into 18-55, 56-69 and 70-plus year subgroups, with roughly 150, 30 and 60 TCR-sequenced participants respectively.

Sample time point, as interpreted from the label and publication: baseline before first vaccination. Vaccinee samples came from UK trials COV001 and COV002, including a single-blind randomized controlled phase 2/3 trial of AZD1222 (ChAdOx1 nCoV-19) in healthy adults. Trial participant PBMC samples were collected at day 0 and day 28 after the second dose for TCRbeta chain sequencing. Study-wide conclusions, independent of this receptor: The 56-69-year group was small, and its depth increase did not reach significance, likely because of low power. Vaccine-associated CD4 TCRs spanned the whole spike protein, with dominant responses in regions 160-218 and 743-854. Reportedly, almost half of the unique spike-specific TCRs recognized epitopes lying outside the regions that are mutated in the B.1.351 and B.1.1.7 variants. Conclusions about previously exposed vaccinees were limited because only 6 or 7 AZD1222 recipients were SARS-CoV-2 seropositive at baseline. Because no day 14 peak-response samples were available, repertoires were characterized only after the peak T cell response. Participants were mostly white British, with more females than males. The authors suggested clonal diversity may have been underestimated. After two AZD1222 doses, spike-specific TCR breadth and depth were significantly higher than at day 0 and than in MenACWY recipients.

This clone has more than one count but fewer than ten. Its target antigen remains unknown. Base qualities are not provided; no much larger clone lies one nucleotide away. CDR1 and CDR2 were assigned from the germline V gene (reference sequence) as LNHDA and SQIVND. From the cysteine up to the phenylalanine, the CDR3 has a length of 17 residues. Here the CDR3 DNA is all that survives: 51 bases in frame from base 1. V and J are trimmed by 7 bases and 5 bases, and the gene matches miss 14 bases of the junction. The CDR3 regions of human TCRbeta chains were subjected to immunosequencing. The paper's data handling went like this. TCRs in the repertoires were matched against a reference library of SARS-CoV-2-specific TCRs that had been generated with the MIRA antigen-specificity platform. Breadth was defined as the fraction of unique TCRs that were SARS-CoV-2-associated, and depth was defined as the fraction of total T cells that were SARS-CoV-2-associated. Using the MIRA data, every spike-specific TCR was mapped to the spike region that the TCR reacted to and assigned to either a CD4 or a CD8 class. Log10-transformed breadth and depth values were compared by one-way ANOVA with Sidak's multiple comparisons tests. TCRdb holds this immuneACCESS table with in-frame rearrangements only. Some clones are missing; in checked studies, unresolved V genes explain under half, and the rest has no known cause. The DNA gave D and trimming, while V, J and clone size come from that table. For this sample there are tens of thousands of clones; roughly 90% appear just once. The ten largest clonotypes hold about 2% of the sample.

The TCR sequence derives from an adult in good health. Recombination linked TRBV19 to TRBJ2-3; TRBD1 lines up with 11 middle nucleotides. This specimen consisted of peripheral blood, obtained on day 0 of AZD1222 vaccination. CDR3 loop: CASKGLGQGANKDTQYF. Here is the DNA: TGTGCCAGTAAGGGCCTTGGACAGGGGGCGAACAAAGATACGCAGTATTTT.